This T cell receptor beta chain was documented in a study of T cell changes during pregnancy in multiple sclerosis. This CDR3 region has 17 residues. Germline trimming cut 5 bases from V and 7 bases from J; bases unmatched to any gene: 16. The germline gives CDR1 SEHNR, CDR2 FQNEAQ (reference sequence). Data came from immunoSEQ multiplex PCR; TCRdb stores just in-frame clones and leaves some out. Here the sample spans under 30,000 clones, around 89% being singletons. The rearrangement joins TRBV7-9 to TRBJ2-1; TRBD1 matches at 8 bases. The starting material was CD4+ T cells from peripheral blood mononuclear cells, obtained in the first trimester of pregnancy. This clonotype was obtained from a female donor in good health, enrolled as a control in a pregnancy study. The CDR3 is CASSPLPTSDRDNEQFF. In nucleotides, the CDR3 is TGTGCCAGCAGCCCCCTTCCGACGTCGGACAGGGATAATGAGCAGTTCTTC.